Included here is one T cell receptor beta chain sequence, with context. The antigen is not known. V lost 10 bases to trimming and J lost 7 bases, with 13 bases between them. CDR3 length: 11 residues. Per the germline V gene, CDR1 is LNHDA and CDR2 is SQIVND (reference sequence). The sample comes from a study of T-cell reconstitution after alpha-beta-depleted transplantation in children. Whole-study results and caveats: Recipient T cells and thymic progenitors that survived were the source of the high TCRbeta diversity seen at day 60 in some patients. Several hundred rapidly expanded clones from non-depleted graft cells reportedly supplied alpha-beta T cells about two months post-transplant. Newly produced T cells mostly accounted for T-cell counts and diversity one year post-transplant.

Unique molecular identifiers were incorporated into the prepared TCRbeta library. TCRdb ran MiXCR on the PCR reads and lists one entry per CDR3 protein. The data hold under 400,000 distinct CDR3 sequences, with around 25% observed a single time. The material sequenced was PBMCs, mostly from graft donor cells, taken 180 days after TCRalphabeta/CD19-depleted stem cell transplant. The clonotype was recovered from a male patient younger than 18 who had a stem cell transplant for acute lymphoblastic leukemia, so the T cells may come from the graft donor. The rearrangement uses TRBV19 and TRBJ2-5; D call uncertain. The CDR3 sequence: CATTQTGTQYF. As DNA, the CDR3 is TGTGCCACCACACAAACGGGGACCCAGTACTTC. Together with reference TRBV19 and TRBJ2-5, the CDR3 gives the full variable domain: DGGITQSPKYLFRKEGQNVTLSCEQNLNHDAMYWYRQDPGQGLRLIYYSQIVNDFQKGDIAEGYSVSREKKESFPLTVTSAQKNPTAFYLCATTQTGTQYFGPGTRLLVL.